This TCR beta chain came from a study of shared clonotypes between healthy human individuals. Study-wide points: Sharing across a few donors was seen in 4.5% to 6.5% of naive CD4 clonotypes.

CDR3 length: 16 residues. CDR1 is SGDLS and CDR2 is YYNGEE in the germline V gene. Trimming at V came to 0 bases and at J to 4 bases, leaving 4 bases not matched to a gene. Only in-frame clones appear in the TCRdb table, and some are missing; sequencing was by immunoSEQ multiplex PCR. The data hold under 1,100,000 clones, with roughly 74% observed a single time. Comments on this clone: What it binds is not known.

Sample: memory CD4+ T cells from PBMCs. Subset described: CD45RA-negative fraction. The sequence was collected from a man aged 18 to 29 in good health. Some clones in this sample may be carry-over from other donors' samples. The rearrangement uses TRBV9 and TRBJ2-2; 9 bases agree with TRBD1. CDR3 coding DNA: TGTGCCAGCAGCGTAGAGGGACAGGGAGGCACCGGGGAGCTGTTTTTT. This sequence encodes CASSVEGQGGTGELFF.